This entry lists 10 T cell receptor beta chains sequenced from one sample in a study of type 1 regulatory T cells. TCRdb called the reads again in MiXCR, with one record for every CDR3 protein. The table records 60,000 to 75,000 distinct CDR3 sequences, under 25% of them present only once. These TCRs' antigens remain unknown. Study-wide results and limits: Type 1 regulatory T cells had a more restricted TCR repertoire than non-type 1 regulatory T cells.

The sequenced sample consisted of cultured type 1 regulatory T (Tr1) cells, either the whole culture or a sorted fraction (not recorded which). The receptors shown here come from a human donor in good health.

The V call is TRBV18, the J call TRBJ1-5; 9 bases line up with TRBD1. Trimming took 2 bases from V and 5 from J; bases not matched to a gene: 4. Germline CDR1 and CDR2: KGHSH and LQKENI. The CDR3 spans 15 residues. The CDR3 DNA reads TGTGCCAGCTCACCATCACAGGGGGCGGATCAGCCCCAGCATTTT. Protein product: CASSPSQGADQPQHF. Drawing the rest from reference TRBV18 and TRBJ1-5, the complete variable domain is NAGVMQNPRHLVRRRGQEARLRCSPMKGHSHVYWYRQLPEEGLKFMVYLQKENIIDESGMPKERFSAEFPKEGPSILRIQQVVRGDSAAYFCASSPSQGADQPQHFGDGTRLSIL.

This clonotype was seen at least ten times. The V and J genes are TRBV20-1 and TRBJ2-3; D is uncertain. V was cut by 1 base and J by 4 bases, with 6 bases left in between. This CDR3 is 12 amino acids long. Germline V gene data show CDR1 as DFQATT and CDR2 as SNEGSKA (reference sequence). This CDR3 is CSARGTPDTQYF. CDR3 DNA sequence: TGCAGTGCTAGAGGGACCCCAGATACGCAGTATTTT.

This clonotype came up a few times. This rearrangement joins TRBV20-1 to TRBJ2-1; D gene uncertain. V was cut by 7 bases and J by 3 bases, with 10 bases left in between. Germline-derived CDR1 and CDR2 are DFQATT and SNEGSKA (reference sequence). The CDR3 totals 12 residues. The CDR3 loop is CSVGLLYNEQFF. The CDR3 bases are TGCAGTGTCGGCCTTCTCTACAATGAGCAGTTCTTC.

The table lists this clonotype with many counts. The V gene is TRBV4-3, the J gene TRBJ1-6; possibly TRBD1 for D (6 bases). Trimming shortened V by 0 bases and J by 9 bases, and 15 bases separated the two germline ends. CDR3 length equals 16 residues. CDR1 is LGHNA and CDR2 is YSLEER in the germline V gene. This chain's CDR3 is CASSQERTLGGSPLHF. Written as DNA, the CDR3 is TGCGCCAGCAGCCAAGAGAGGACCTTAGGGGGTTCACCCCTCCACTTT.

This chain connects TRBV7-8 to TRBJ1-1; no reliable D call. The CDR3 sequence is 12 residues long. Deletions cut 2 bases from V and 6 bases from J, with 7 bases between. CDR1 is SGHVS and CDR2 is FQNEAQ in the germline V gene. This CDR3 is CASSLIRAEAFF. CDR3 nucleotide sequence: TGTGCCAGCAGCTTAATTCGGGCTGAAGCTTTCTTT.

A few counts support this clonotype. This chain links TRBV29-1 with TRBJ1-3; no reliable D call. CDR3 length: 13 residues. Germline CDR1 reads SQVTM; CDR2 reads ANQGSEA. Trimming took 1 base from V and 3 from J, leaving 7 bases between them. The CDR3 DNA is TGCAGCGTTGAAGTCCAGAGTGGAAACACCATATATTTT. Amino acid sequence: CSVEVQSGNTIYF.

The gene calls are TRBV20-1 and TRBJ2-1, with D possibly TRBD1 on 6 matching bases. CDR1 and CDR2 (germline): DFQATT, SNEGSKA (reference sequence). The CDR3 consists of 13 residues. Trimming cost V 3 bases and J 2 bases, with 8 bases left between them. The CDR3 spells CSASRGPYNEQFF. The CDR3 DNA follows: TGCAGTGCTAGCAGGGGCCCCTACAATGAGCAGTTCTTC.

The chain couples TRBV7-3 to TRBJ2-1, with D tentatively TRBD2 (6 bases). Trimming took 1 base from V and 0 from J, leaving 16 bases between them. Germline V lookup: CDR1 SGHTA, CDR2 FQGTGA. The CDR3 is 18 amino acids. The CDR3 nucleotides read TGTGCCAGCAGCTTAAAGGCCAGGACTACAAGCTCCTACAATGAGCAGTTCTTC. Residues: CASSLKARTTSSYNEQFF.

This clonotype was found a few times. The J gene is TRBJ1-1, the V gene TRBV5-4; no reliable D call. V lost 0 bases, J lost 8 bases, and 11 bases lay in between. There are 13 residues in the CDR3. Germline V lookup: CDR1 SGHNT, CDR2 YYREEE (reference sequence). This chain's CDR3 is CASSLDHGGEAFF. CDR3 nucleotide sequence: TGTGCCAGCAGCTTGGACCATGGAGGGGAAGCTTTCTTT.

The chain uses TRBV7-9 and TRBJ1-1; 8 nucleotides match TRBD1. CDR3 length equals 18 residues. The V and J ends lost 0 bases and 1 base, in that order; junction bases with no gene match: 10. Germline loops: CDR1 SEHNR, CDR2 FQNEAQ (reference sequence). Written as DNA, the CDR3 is TGTGCCAGCAGCTTAGCGGGCAGGGGGCGTGGAGGGAACACTGAAGCTTTCTTT. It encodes CASSLAGRGRGGNTEAFF.